This TCR beta chain was found in a study of tumor-infiltrating lymphocytes in primary liver carcinoma (dated by TCRdb to about 2017). About the study as a whole: Between late 2015 and 2016, 4 to 6 patients in China with histopathologically diagnosed primary liver carcinoma had surgical resection. Technical replicate repertoires showed high reproducibility, with mean shared-clone rates about 0.92 and correlation coefficients above 0.95. The tumors of the five patients were staged as T1-T3 N0M0, with maximum diameters ranging from roughly 4 to 11 cm. Of the five patients, three men and two women aged 30 to 69 years, four had hepatocellular carcinoma and one had combined HCC and intrahepatic cholangiocarcinoma. Samples yielded roughly 3.65 to 7.5 million productive TCRbeta reads; read depth did not differ significantly between tissue types. Across five regions of each liver tumor, along with adjacent normal tissue and blood, the study brought together TCRbeta repertoire sequencing, expression microarrays and whole-exome sequencing. A total of some 35 specimens from 5 patients went through TCRbeta repertoire sequencing, namely 25 tumor regions, 5 adjacent noncancerous liver tissues and 5 peripheral blood samples.

Blood RNA was extracted from unsorted whole blood with TRIzol reagent; germline DNA came from the DNeasy Blood & Tissue kit. Chronic HBV infection was present in the patients, and the patients were treatment-naive at sampling. Before surgery, roughly 4 milliliters of peripheral blood were drawn into K2EDTA tubes. Broader findings and caveats from the paper: Comparison of CD4+ and CD8+ T cell repertoires was precluded by the use of bulk unsorted samples. Pairs of tumor regions showed greater repertoire overlap (mean about 36%) than tumor-adjacent pairs (17%) or tumor-blood pairs (approximately 15%), which is consistent with antigen-driven expansion. Because sequencing covered only the TCR beta chain and unpaired alpha chains were not captured, true repertoire diversity is likely underestimated. Only 4 or 5 patients were included in the study, and the authors note that the findings should be validated in a larger study. The top 250 clones accounted for a significantly greater share of the repertoire in tumors than in blood (p = 0.039).

TCRbeta-specific cDNA was reverse-transcribed from 500 ng total RNA using a constant-region primer and ProtoScript II reverse transcriptase. TCRbeta libraries were built with three nested multiplex PCR rounds, a slightly modified ARM-PCR procedure. Each of the first two PCR rounds ran for about 10 cycles and used multiplex TRBV1-TRBV30 forward primers together with a Cbeta reverse primer. Sample barcodes and Illumina adapters were added in a final 25-cycle PCR using Deep VentR polymerase. Before sequencing, amplicons between 200 and 500 bp were purified from gel using a QIAquick gel extraction kit. The TCRbeta amplicons were sequenced with 250-bp paired-end reads on an Illumina HiSeq 2500. The study's own analysis went as follows. To recover full CDR3 sequences, reads were quality-trimmed using Trimmomatic v0.33 and paired reads were then merged using FLASH v1.2.11. MiGEC v1.2.1b assigned V, D and J germline segments to the rearranged TCRbeta sequences. VDJtools v1.0.0 computed clonotype statistics and Shannon-Wiener diversity indices. To reduce sampling bias, subsequent analyses other than the diversity analysis used only the 250 most abundant clonotypes in each sample. TCRdb reanalyzed the raw reads on its own, using fastp at Q25 for trimming and MiXCR for clone calling, and kept in-frame beta chains. Each entry is one CDR3 protein sequence, shown with its most common DNA and genes. Clone size and V and J calls follow TCRdb, not the original study. The sample includes about 210,000 distinct CDR3 sequences, with 65% observed a single time. The top ten constitute roughly 7% of the sample.

This clonotype has a single count. No cognate antigen has been identified for it. An end of the junction does not agree with germline; a read error may underlie this. The CDR3 numbers 14 residues from cysteine through phenylalanine. Just CDR3 DNA is preserved here, 42 bases in frame from base 1. The germline V gene supplies CDR1 SQVTM and CDR2 ANQGSEA. The sample taken for sequencing was peripheral blood. The TCR sequence derives from a woman aged 55-70 years with primary liver carcinoma and hepatitis B virus infection. Recombination connected TRBV29-1 to TRBJ2-2; the D gene remains uncertain. At the DNA level, the sequence is TGCAGTGTTGTTACGCAGAGTATCACCGGGGAGCTGTTTTTT. Its protein reads: CSVVTQSITGELFF.